This TCR beta chain was identified during a study of blood T cell repertoires in COVID-19. At the level of the study: COVID-19 samples from acute and convalescent phases originated in the United States, Italy and Spain. T cells, B-cell-depleted T cells, or PBMCs provided the cDNA or gDNA that served as material.

The authors' processing: Estimates of nucleated cell counts were drawn from the amplification of reference gene primers. This table comes from immunoSEQ multiplex PCR, and its TCRdb copy is limited to in-frame clones, with some not included. The V and J calls and the clone size are those of that table, but D and trimming were determined from the DNA. The sample lists tens of thousands of clones, about 87% occurring once. V dropped 0 bases and J dropped 0; count of bases not matched to a gene: 5. Germline V gives CDR1 SGHRS, CDR2 YFSETQ. The CDR3 has 17 amino acids. The chain is built from TRBV5-1 and TRBJ1-1, with 10 bases matching TRBD1. The sequenced sample consisted of peripheral blood. This clonotype was obtained from a woman aged 45-60 years with acute or convalescent COVID-19. The CDR3 spells CASSLGVTGGLNTEAFF. In nucleotides, the CDR3 is TGCGCCAGCAGCTTGGGGGTGACAGGGGGCCTGAACACTGAAGCTTTCTTT. Variable domain in full (rest from reference TRBV5-1 and TRBJ1-1): KAGVTQTPRYLIKTRGQQVTLSCSPISGHRSVSWYQQTPGQGLQFLFEYFSETQRNKGNFPGRFSGRQFSNSRSEMNVSTLELGDSALYLCASSLGVTGGLNTEAFFGQGTRLTVV.